One and the same sample provided the 3 T cell receptor beta chains below, sequenced in a study of identical twins. TCRdb analysed the 5' RACE reads with MiXCR anew, one entry per CDR3 protein. The table shows some 630,000 distinct CDR3 sequences, with just over 7% occurring only once. The same sample was also used in a study of yellow fever vaccine responses in identical twins.

Sequences were obtained from PBMCs. These receptors all stem from a woman aged 18-35 years in good health.

This clonotype was observed many times. This sequence joins TRBV15 and TRBJ1-3; 7 nucleotides line up with TRBD1. This CDR3 contains 16 residues. CDR1 is LNHNV, CDR2 YYDKDF, per germline (reference sequence). The trim removed 3 bases at V and 4 bases at J, leaving 9 bases unmatched. This CDR3 reads CATSSSTGKGGNTIYF. The CDR3 DNA sequence: TGTGCCACCAGCAGTTCGACAGGGAAGGGAGGAAACACCATATATTTT.

This clonotype occurred a few times. The chain couples TRBV20-1 to TRBJ1-2, with D unclear. This CDR3 is 15 amino acids long. V shed 0 bases and J shed 4 bases, with 15 bases lying between them. Per the germline V gene, CDR1 is DFQATT and CDR2 is SNEGSKA (reference sequence). The CDR3 is CSARDFSEPLYGYTF. The CDR3 DNA sequence: TGCAGTGCTAGAGATTTCTCAGAACCCCTCTATGGCTACACCTTC.

In its sample, this clonotype was seen a few times. The rearrangement uses TRBV6-1 and TRBJ1-5; 7 bases are shared with TRBD1. Per the germline V gene, CDR1 is MNHNS and CDR2 is SASEGT. The V and J ends lost 6 bases and 4 bases, in that order; junction bases with no gene match: 3. The CDR3 length is 13 residues. The CDR3: CASRDRQNQPQHF. The CDR3 nucleotides read TGTGCCAGCAGGGACAGGCAAAATCAGCCCCAGCATTTT.